This entry lists 15 T cell receptor beta chains sequenced from one sample in a study of tumor and adjacent non-tumor tissue in lung cancer. Three rounds of nested PCR, following a modified ARM-PCR protocol, produced the TCRbeta library. Each CDR3 protein gets one entry after TCRdb re-called the multiplex PCR reads with MiXCR. The profile covers 68,000 or so distinct CDR3 sequences, with 55% to 75% appearing a single time and around 21% taken by the ten largest. The template was RNA from unsorted bulk tissue. The sequencing input was lung tumor tissue. These receptor sequences come from a man aged 50-60 years with non-small cell lung cancer.

Concerning this clonotype itself: A read error may be the cause here, since a much bigger clone is one base away. This chain links TRBV20-1 with TRBJ2-2; D possibly corresponds to TRBD1 (6 bases). CDR1 is DFQATT, CDR2 SNEGSKA, per germline (reference sequence). This CDR3 is 14 amino acids long. Trimming took off 6 bases at V and 4 bases at J, with 15 bases between the two ends. Written as DNA, the CDR3 is TGCAGTGCCCGCAGGGGACCGAGCACCGGGGAGCTGTTTTTT. It yields the protein CSARRGPSTGELFF.

CDR3: CACNSHRAEAFF. CDR3 DNA sequence: TGTGCCTGCAACTCGCACAGGGCTGAAGCTTTCTTT. The rearrangement links TRBV11-2 to TRBJ1-1; possible D gene TRBD1, 6 bases. CDR3 length: 12 amino acids. Between the trimmed V and J ends, which lost 11 bases and 6 bases, there was a span of 16 bases. CDR1 SGHAT and CDR2 FQNNGV come from the germline V gene.

This chain uses TRBV28 with TRBJ2-4; TRBD1 aligns across 7 bases. The length of the CDR3 is 15 residues. With 7 bases clipped from V and 9 bases from J, the junction kept 15 bases outside the gene matches. Germline CDR1 is MDHEN and CDR2 is SYDVKM. As DNA, the CDR3 is TGTGCCAGCAATCACCCAGGGGGTGGCCACTTCATTCAGTACTTC. This sequence encodes CASNHPGGGHFIQYF.

The CDR3 reads CVTSPPYNEQFF. The DNA of the CDR3 is TGTGTCACCAGCCCACCCTACAATGAGCAGTTCTTC. This chain uses TRBV19 with TRBJ2-1; no definite D call. The CDR3 sequence is 12 residues long. Germline assignment: CDR1 LNHDA and CDR2 SQIVND (reference sequence).

This clonotype was observed many times. The chain employs TRBV30 and TRBJ1-5; D call uncertain. The CDR3 consists of 13 residues. The germline V gene has CDR1 GTSNPN and CDR2 SVGIG (reference sequence). V lost 1 base and J 3 bases, leaving 7 bases between the germline ends. CDR3 nucleotide sequence: TGTGCCTGGAGTGGGGAAACCAATCAGCCCCAGCATTTT. It translates to CAWSGETNQPQHF.

This clonotype showed up just once. The CDR3 does not end in the conserved phenylalanine or tryptophan, so this is likely a read error. J is TRBJ2-2 and V is TRBV5-6; possible D gene TRBD2, 5 bases. The CDR3 extends over 14 amino acids. The germline V gene has CDR1 SGHDT and CDR2 YYEEEE. The CDR3 DNA follows: TGTGGCAGCAGCGGTACAAGAAACACCGGGGAGCTGTTTATT. It yields the protein CGSSGTRNTGELFI.

To note about this clonotype: At one end the junction does not follow the germline gene, possibly because of a read error. The chain employs TRBV12-3 or TRBV12-4 and TRBJ2-1; perhaps TRBD2 as D (5 bases). The CDR3 runs to 15 residues. The CDR3 sequence: CATSPQRLSFSEQFF. CDR3 bases: TGTGCCACCAGTCCCCAGCGGCTCTCCTTCAGTGAGCAGTTCTTC.

This clonotype was observed a single time. One end of the junction varies from germline; a read error may be responsible. The chain carries TRBV11-2 and TRBJ2-1; 7 bases are shared with TRBD2. The CDR3 consists of 15 residues. CDR1 SGHAT and CDR2 FQNNGV come from the germline V gene. CDR3 coding DNA: TGTGTCAGCAGCTTAGTCGCGACTAGCCCTAATGAGCAGTTCTTC. It translates to CVSSLVATSPNEQFF.

Details on this clonotype: It is likely a read error, because the conserved phenylalanine at the end of the CDR3 is missing. The V and J genes are TRBV6-6 and TRBJ2-7; D may be TRBD1 (6 bases). This CDR3 comprises 12 residues. Germline V gives CDR1 MNHNY, CDR2 SVGAGI (reference sequence). CDR3 amino acids: CVSSYKGDEQYS. As DNA, the CDR3 is TGTGTCAGCAGTTACAAGGGGGACGAGCAGTACTCC.

The table lists this clonotype with a few counts. Possible read error: a much larger clone is one base away. The V gene is TRBV21-1, the J gene TRBJ1-5; no check of the table's D call, TRBD1, against the DNA was made. TRBV21-1 is classified as a pseudogene. CDR3 length equals 16 residues. DNA for the CDR3: TGTGCCAGCAGCCCATGCGAGGGGGTTGGCAATCAGCCCCAGCATTTT. Translation: CASSPCEGVGNQPQHF.

A word on this clonotype: A much more abundant neighbour one base away suggests this may be a read error. As the CDR3 is not closed by the conserved phenylalanine or tryptophan, this likely results from a read error. This chain joins TRBV6-5 and TRBJ2-2; 9 nucleotides match TRBD1. V lost 6 bases and J lost 2; bases outside the gene matches: 4. Germline V gives CDR1 MNHEY, CDR2 SVGAGI. This CDR3 comprises 15 residues. The CDR3 sequence: CASRGQGQNTGELFL. DNA for the CDR3: TGTGCCAGCAGGGGACAGGGCCAAAACACCGGGGAGCTGTTTTTA.

With regard to this clonotype: A junction end diverges from the germline sequence, so it may reflect a read error. This chain joins TRBV5-1 and TRBJ2-7; D is unclear. The CDR3 runs to 13 residues. CDR1 SGHRS and CDR2 YFSETQ come from the germline V gene. CDR3 residues: CANSLVQTYEQYF. The CDR3 DNA sequence: TGCGCCAACAGCTTGGTCCAGACCTACGAGCAGTACTTC.

This clonotype was seen once. One end of the junction is discordant with germline, which a read error may explain. V usage is TRBV11-2 and J usage is TRBJ1-1; D is possibly TRBD1 (5 bases). The length of the CDR3 is 15 residues. The V gene's germline CDR1 is SGHAT and CDR2 FQNNGV. The CDR3, as DNA: TGTGCCAGCAGCCCCCGGGGGGGAGAGTGGCCTGAAACTTTCTTT. It codes for CASSPRGGEWPETFF.

This clonotype was observed a single time. A much larger clone lies one base from this, so it may be a read error. V and J are TRBV4-1 and TRBJ2-3; D remains unclear. V was cut by 0 bases and J by 8 bases, with 9 bases left in between. The CDR3 spans 13 residues. The germline gives CDR1 MGHRA, CDR2 YSYEKL. The CDR3 sequence is CASSQEVCATQYF. CDR3 nucleotide sequence: TGCGCCAGCAGCCAAGAAGTCTGCGCTACGCAGTATTTT.

This sequence joins TRBV29-1 and TRBJ2-7, with 7 bases fitting TRBD1. The V and J ends lost 6 bases and 5 bases, in that order; junction bases with no gene match: 13. CDR1 and CDR2 from the germline V gene are SQVTM and ANQGSEA. The CDR3 length is 14 residues. The CDR3 loop is CSVVTGTDFNEQYF. CDR3 bases: TGCAGCGTGGTTACTGGGACAGACTTCAACGAGCAGTACTTC.